One and the same sample provided the 28 T cell receptor beta chains below, sequenced in a study of blood T cell repertoires in COVID-19. Only in-frame clones appear in the TCRdb table, and some are missing; sequencing was by immunoSEQ multiplex PCR. The table records 250,000 to 300,000 clones, about four fifths of them present only once. The source material was PBMCs or T cells enriched from blood (not recorded which). The receptor set was obtained from a man aged 35 to 55 who had been exposed to COVID-19.

The J gene is TRBJ1-2, the V gene TRBV5-4; D unresolved. V gave up 0 bases and J gave up 1 base, with 7 bases separating them. Germline V gives CDR1 SGHNT, CDR2 YYREEE (reference sequence). The CDR3 length is 14 residues. The CDR3 reads CASSLDPGNYGYTF. In DNA, the CDR3 is TGTGCCAGCAGCTTGGATCCGGGTAACTATGGCTACACCTTC.

This chain uses TRBV6-4 with TRBJ1-6; 8 positions match TRBD1. The CDR3 is 13 residues long. V lost 8 bases to trimming and J lost 8 bases; unmatched junction nucleotides: 5. The germline V gene has CDR1 MRHNA and CDR2 SNTAGT. The CDR3 region is CASRTGLDSPLHF. In DNA form, the CDR3 reads TGTGCCAGCCGGACAGGGCTGGATTCACCCCTCCACTTT.

The gene calls are TRBV19 and TRBJ1-1; 8 bases line up with TRBD1. CDR1 is LNHDA, CDR2 SQIVND, per germline (reference sequence). The V gene end was trimmed by 8 bases and the J gene end by 8 bases; junction bases not matched to a gene: 7. The CDR3 runs 12 residues. The CDR3 here is CASQDREREAFF. In DNA, the CDR3 is TGTGCCAGTCAGGACAGGGAGAGGGAAGCTTTCTTT.

This clone appeared a single time. The rearrangement links TRBV11-3 to TRBJ2-1; 9 bases match TRBD1. CDR1 and CDR2 from the germline V gene are SGHNT and YENEEA. V shed 1 base and J 8 bases; nucleotides not matched to a gene: 6. The CDR3 runs to 15 residues. CDR3 nucleotide sequence: TGTGCCAGCAGCTTAGGGACAGGGGCCCACTATGAGCAGTTCTTC. This sequence encodes CASSLGTGAHYEQFF.

CDR3 sequence: CASRIGVGGNTIYF. DNA for the CDR3: TGCGCCAGCAGAATAGGGGTTGGCGGAAACACCATATATTTT. J is TRBJ1-3 and V is TRBV5-1; D perhaps matches TRBD1 (5 bases). The germline V gene has CDR1 SGHRS and CDR2 YFSETQ. This CDR3 region has 14 residues. Deletions cut 5 bases from V and 4 bases from J, with 13 bases between.

For the CDR3, the DNA is TGTGCCACCAGCAGAGACGGACAGTTCGGTACTGAAGCTTTCTTT. It codes for CATSRDGQFGTEAFF. This sequence joins TRBV15 and TRBJ1-1; tentative D call: TRBD1 (6 bases). V lost 0 bases to trimming and J lost 5 bases, with 13 bases between them. The CDR3 contains 15 residues. Germline values: CDR1 LNHNV, CDR2 YYDKDF (reference sequence).

The rearrangement uses TRBV28 and TRBJ2-7; 16 nucleotides match TRBD2. Trimming at V came to 5 bases and at J to 2 bases, leaving 3 bases not matched to a gene. The CDR3 is 16 residues long. The V gene's germline CDR1 is MDHEN and CDR2 SYDVKM. CDR3 nucleotide sequence: TGTGCCAGCAGTCCTGGGACTAGCGGGAGGGCCTACGAGCAGTACTTC. Translated: CASSPGTSGRAYEQYF.

This clone was found once. This chain links TRBV11-2 with TRBJ1-1, with 9 nucleotides matching TRBD1. Looked up from germline, CDR1 is SGHAT and CDR2 is FQNNGV. The V segment lost 6 bases and the J segment 1 base; nucleotides outside the gene matches: 6. The CDR3 covers 15 residues. CDR3 DNA sequence: TGTGCCAGCAGGCTAGGGACAGGGTGGAACACTGAAGCTTTCTTT. This sequence encodes CASRLGTGWNTEAFF.

V usage is TRBV11-2 and J usage is TRBJ2-7; 8 bases are a match to TRBD1. The germline V gene has CDR1 SGHAT and CDR2 FQNNGV. This CDR3 has 14 residues. Trimming cost V 2 bases and J 4 bases; bases outside gene matches: 4. CDR3 protein: CASSLRDRTYEQYF. As DNA, the CDR3 is TGTGCCAGCAGCTTACGGGACAGGACATACGAGCAGTACTTC.

The chain joins TRBV2 to TRBJ2-3, with 8 positions matching TRBD2. The J segment lost 6 bases and the V segment lost 7 bases, leaving 6 bases of the junction unmatched. CDR1 is SNHLY, CDR2 FYNNEI, per germline. The CDR3 is 13 residues long. CDR3 protein: CASNREGGDTQYF. The CDR3 DNA reads as TGTGCCAGCAATCGGGAGGGGGGTGATACGCAGTATTTT.

V usage is TRBV7-9 and J usage is TRBJ2-1; 8 bases agree with TRBD2. J lost 6 bases, V lost 2 bases, and 12 bases had no gene match. This CDR3 contains 17 residues. CDR1 and CDR2 from the germline V gene are SEHNR and FQNEAQ (reference sequence). This CDR3 is CASSLPLGRERGNEQFF. The CDR3, as DNA: TGTGCCAGCAGCTTACCGCTCGGGAGGGAGAGAGGCAATGAGCAGTTCTTC.

The rearrangement links TRBV6-5 to TRBJ1-5; 9 nucleotides agree with TRBD1. This CDR3 is 15 amino acids long. Looked up from germline, CDR1 is MNHEY and CDR2 is SVGAGI. V was pared by 5 bases and J by 6 bases, with 8 bases of the junction left unmatched. The CDR3 DNA reads as TGTGCCAGCAGTCCCCGGGACAGGGTCGGTCAGCCCCAGCATTTT. It codes for CASSPRDRVGQPQHF.

This clone was counted ten times or more. CDR3 sequence: CASKNRVNEKLFF. CDR3 sequence (DNA): TGTGCCAGCAAAAACAGGGTTAATGAAAAACTGTTTTTT. The chain combines TRBV6-5 with TRBJ1-4; the D gene is possibly TRBD1 (6 bases). This CDR3 is 13 amino acids long. V lost 7 bases and J lost 4, with 10 bases in between. CDR1 is MNHEY, CDR2 SVGAGI, per germline.

The DNA for the CDR3 is TGTGCCAGCAGCCCCGGTGGCGGGGGGGCCAATGAGCAGTTCTTC. Amino acids: CASSPGGGGANEQFF. The chain is built from TRBV5-5 and TRBJ2-1; 9 bases are shared with TRBD2. The CDR3 covers 15 residues. V dropped 4 bases and J dropped 6; count of bases not matched to a gene: 8. CDR1 and CDR2 (germline): SGHKS, YYEKEE (reference sequence).

The rearrangement uses TRBV11-1 and TRBJ1-1; possibly TRBD1 for D (6 bases). CDR1 and CDR2 (germline): SGHAT, FQDESV (reference sequence). V was trimmed by 4 bases and J by 6 bases, leaving 9 bases between them. The CDR3 is 12 residues long. This chain's CDR3 is CASSSDSSEAFF. CDR3 DNA sequence: TGTGCCAGCAGCTCGGACAGCTCTGAAGCTTTCTTT.

This chain joins TRBV3-1 (or the pseudogene TRBV3-2) and TRBJ2-7, with no clear D. The length of the CDR3 is 13 residues. V was pared by 1 base and J by 6 bases, with 10 bases between. Germline V gene lookup returns CDR1 LGHDT and CDR2 YNNKEL (reference sequence). DNA of the CDR3: TGTGCCAGCAGCCAAGTACTTTCTACCGAGCAGTACTTC. Its translation: CASSQVLSTEQYF.

The chain has TRBV2 and TRBJ2-3; maybe TRBD2 (5 bases). The CDR3 covers 14 residues. Trimming removed 6 bases at V and 1 base at J, with 11 bases between. CDR1 is SNHLY, CDR2 FYNNEI, per germline. The CDR3 DNA reads as TGTGCCAGCAGGGTCCGAGCGGGCACAGATACGCAGTATTTT. Its protein product is CASRVRAGTDTQYF.

The rearrangement uses TRBV20-1 and TRBJ2-1, with 10 positions matching TRBD2. The CDR3 spans 13 residues. Trimming removed 3 bases from V and 7 bases from J; junction bases left unmatched: 3. Germline V lookup: CDR1 DFQATT, CDR2 SNEGSKA (reference sequence). The CDR3 nucleotides read TGCAGTGCTAGTCTAGCGGGAGCGAATGAGCAGTTCTTC. Its translation: CSASLAGANEQFF.

V usage is TRBV4-1 and J usage is TRBJ1-1, with unresolved D. The germline V gene encodes CDR1 MGHRA and CDR2 YSYEKL. V was cut by 0 bases and J by 10 bases, with 18 bases left in between. The CDR3 is made up of 15 amino acids. CDR3 in DNA: TGCGCCAGCAGCCAAGAAAGGTTTCATCAGAGCGGAGCTTTCTTT. Its protein product is CASSQERFHQSGAFF.

The chain employs TRBV5-4 and TRBJ1-4; D might be TRBD1 (6 bases). The V end was cut by 9 bases, the J end by 6 bases, with 12 bases between. This CDR3 is built from 12 residues. Germline V gene sequence: CDR1 SGHNT, CDR2 YYREEE (reference sequence). CDR3 residues: CANGQRDEKLFF. CDR3 nucleotides: TGTGCCAACGGACAGAGAGATGAAAAACTGTTTTTT.

The V call is TRBV5-1, the J call TRBJ2-7; 7 positions match TRBD1. The CDR3 loop spans 16 amino acids. Germline values: CDR1 SGHRS, CDR2 YFSETQ. V shed 3 bases, J shed 3 bases, and the junction held 12 bases outside the gene matches. The CDR3 DNA follows: TGCGCCAGCAGCTCTCGAGATGGGACAGCAAACTACGAGCAGTACTTC. Translating gives CASSSRDGTANYEQYF.

The chain employs TRBV5-4 and TRBJ2-6; the D gene is possibly TRBD2 (6 bases). The CDR3 spans 20 residues. Deletions cut 7 bases from V and 2 bases from J, with 28 bases between. Germline lookup yields CDR1 SGHNT and CDR2 YYREEE (reference sequence). This CDR3 reads CASGSGPGKRVAAGANVLTF. In nucleotides, the CDR3 is TGTGCCAGCGGATCGGGACCGGGGAAAAGGGTAGCGGCTGGGGCCAACGTCCTGACTTTC.

V gene TRBV18 combines with J gene TRBJ1-2, with 11 bases aligning to TRBD1. Germline CDR1 KGHSH, CDR2 LQKENI. This CDR3 comprises 15 residues. V gave up 3 bases and J gave up 8 bases; unmatched junction bases: 8. The CDR3 nucleotides read TGTGCCAGCTCACCGCCGGGACAGGGGGACATGGGCTACACCTTC. Translated, it gives CASSPPGQGDMGYTF.

This chain joins TRBV6-5 and TRBJ1-1; TRBD1 might be the D (5 bases). Per the germline V gene, CDR1 is MNHEY and CDR2 is SVGAGI. V was cut by 0 bases and J by 1 base, with 9 bases left in between. There are 15 residues in the CDR3. CDR3 nucleotide sequence: TGTGCCAGCAGTTACTCGACAGAGGCGAACACTGAAGCTTTCTTT. Protein sequence: CASSYSTEANTEAFF.

The rearrangement uses TRBV4-2 and TRBJ1-5; TRBD1 might be the D (5 bases). CDR1 and CDR2 (germline): LGHNA, YNFKEQ. V dropped 0 bases and J dropped 4 bases, with 10 bases sitting between them. The CDR3 runs 15 residues. CDR3 sequence (DNA): TGTGCCAGCAGCCAAGATATAGGGGAAAATCAGCCCCAGCATTTT. Encoded protein: CASSQDIGENQPQHF.

CDR3 region: CASNSEGANTGELFF. CDR3 in DNA: TGTGCCAGCAACAGTGAAGGGGCCAACACCGGGGAGCTGTTTTTT. This sequence joins TRBV27 and TRBJ2-2; tentative D call: TRBD1 (5 bases). The CDR3 spans 15 residues. CDR1 is MNHEY and CDR2 is SMNVEV in the germline V gene (reference sequence). Trimming pared 7 bases from V and 2 bases from J, leaving 14 bases between.

This clone was recorded a few times. The chain recombines TRBV11-3 with TRBJ2-3; D not resolved. CDR1 and CDR2 (germline): SGHNT, YENEEA. The CDR3 extends over 13 amino acids. V was trimmed by 5 bases and J by 1 base, leaving 7 bases between them. CDR3 in amino acids: CASSQRGTDTQYF. CDR3 DNA: TGTGCCAGCAGCCAAAGAGGCACAGATACGCAGTATTTT.

This clone was detected a few times. V gene TRBV11-2 combines with J gene TRBJ1-1; 7 bases are a match to TRBD1. The CDR3 is made up of 14 amino acids. The germline CDR1 and CDR2 sequences are SGHAT and FQNNGV. J lost 2 bases, V lost 5 bases, and 5 bases had no gene match. CDR3 sequence (DNA): TGTGCCAGCAGCAGTTACAGGGGAAACACTGAAGCTTTCTTT. It translates to CASSSYRGNTEAFF.